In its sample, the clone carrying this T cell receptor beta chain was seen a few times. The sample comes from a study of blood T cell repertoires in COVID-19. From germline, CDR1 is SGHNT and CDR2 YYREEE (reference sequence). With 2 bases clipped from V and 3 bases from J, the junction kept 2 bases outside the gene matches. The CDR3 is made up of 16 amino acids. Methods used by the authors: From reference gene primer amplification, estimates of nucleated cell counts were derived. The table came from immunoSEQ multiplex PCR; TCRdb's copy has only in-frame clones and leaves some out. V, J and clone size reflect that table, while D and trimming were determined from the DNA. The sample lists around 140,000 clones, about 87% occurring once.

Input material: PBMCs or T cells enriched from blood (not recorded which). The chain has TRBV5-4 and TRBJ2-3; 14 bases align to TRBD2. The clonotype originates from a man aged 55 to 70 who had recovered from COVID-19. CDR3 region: CASSFGTSGGTDTQYF. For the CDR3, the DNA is TGTGCCAGCAGCTTCGGGACTAGCGGGGGTACAGATACGCAGTATTTT.